These T cell receptor beta chains were read from a single sample in a study of glioma-infiltrating T cells after dendritic cell vaccination. Here immunoSEQ multiplex PCR was the method, and the copy in TCRdb shows in-frame clones only, minus some. Of fewer than 60,000 clones listed, around 91% are singletons. Sequences were derived from blood, sampled after dendritic cell vaccination. All receptors derive from a human donor with glioblastoma. The CDR3 runs from the conserved cysteine through the conserved F or W. D genes are given only for firm matches. Rows may omit the clone size; those that give it use once, few, many or a size class.

d_gene	j_gene	abundance	v_gene	CDR3aa	CDR3nt
-	TRBJ1-4	-	TRBV4-3	CASSRSGTKSQLFF	TGCGCCAGCAGCCGTTCCGGGACAAAAAGTCAACTGTTTTTT
TRBD2	TRBJ2-1	once	TRBV5-4	CASSLGLASYNEQFF	TGTGCCAGCAGCTTAGGACTAGCGAGTTACAATGAGCAGTTCTTC
-	TRBJ1-1	-	TRBV5-1	CASSPDSSDTEAFF	TGCGCCAGCAGCCCGGACAGTTCGGACACTGAAGCTTTCTTT
-	TRBJ2-7	-	TRBV7-6	CASSFTGYEQYF	TGTGCCAGCAGCTTCACAGGGTACGAGCAGTACTTC
-	TRBJ1-4	-	TRBV4-3	CASSQARQGQTTNEKLFF	TGCGCCAGCAGCCAAGCGAGGCAGGGGCAGACAACTAATGAAAAACTGTTTTTT
TRBD2	TRBJ2-2	few	TRBV4-3	CASSQDLGGRGTGELFF	TGCGCCAGCAGCCAAGATCTGGGCGGGAGGGGCACCGGGGAGCTGTTTTTT
TRBD2	TRBJ2-1	-	TRBV2	CASSGQAGGVTEQFF	TGTGCCAGCAGTGGTCAAGCGGGAGGGGTTACTGAGCAGTTCTTC
TRBD1	TRBJ1-5	-	TRBV7-8	CASSSLTGGPYQPQHF	TGTGCCAGCAGCTCTTTGACAGGGGGCCCCTATCAGCCCCAGCATTTT
-	TRBJ2-3	few	TRBV7-9	CASSSTRRLVADTQYF	TGTGCCAGCAGCTCAACAAGAAGACTAGTAGCAGATACGCAGTATTTT
TRBD1	TRBJ2-7	-	TRBV30	CAWNRDSSTYEQYF	TGTGCCTGGAACCGGGACAGCTCGACCTACGAGCAGTACTTC
-	TRBJ1-2	-	TRBV19	CASSLRGDYGYTF	TGTGCCAGTAGTCTCAGGGGAGACTATGGCTACACCTTC
-	TRBJ1-5	-	TRBV28	CLEQAHNQPQHF	TGTTTAGAACAGGCCCACAATCAGCCCCAGCATTTT
TRBD2	TRBJ2-1	-	TRBV10-3	CAISDQAGGGFNGEQFF	TGTGCCATCAGTGACCAAGCGGGAGGGGGGTTTAACGGTGAGCAGTTCTTC
TRBD2	TRBJ2-3	-	TRBV7-2	CASSFVSLAGGRTDTQYF	TGTGCCAGCAGCTTTGTCAGCTTAGCGGGAGGGCGCACAGATACGCAGTATTTT
-	TRBJ2-1	-	TRBV28	CASSLGGNEQFF	TGTGCCAGCAGCCTTGGAGGGAATGAGCAGTTCTTC
TRBD2	TRBJ2-1	-	TRBV6-4	CASRPLGTSGPRQFF	TGTGCCAGCAGACCCCTCGGGACTAGCGGACCGCGGCAGTTCTTC
-	TRBJ1-3	few	TRBV6-4	CASSDSIHSGNTIYF	TGTGCCAGCAGTGACAGTATACACTCTGGAAACACCATATATTTT
TRBD1	TRBJ2-7	-	TRBV6-5	CASSYPGQGIYEQYF	TGTGCCAGCAGTTACCCCGGACAGGGGATATACGAGCAGTACTTC
TRBD1	TRBJ1-2	-	TRBV30	CAWGPNRGRYGYTF	TGTGCCTGGGGCCCTAACAGGGGTCGGTATGGCTACACCTTC
TRBD2	TRBJ2-1	-	TRBV5-6	CASSLGMSGRLGDEQFF	TGTGCCAGCAGCTTGGGGATGAGCGGGAGGCTGGGCGATGAGCAGTTCTTC
TRBD1	TRBJ2-7	-	TRBV14	CASSLYRGYEQYF	TGTGCCAGCAGCCTATACAGGGGGTACGAGCAGTACTTC
TRBD1	TRBJ1-2	-	TRBV19	CASSIETGYGYTF	TGTGCCAGTAGTATAGAGACAGGGTACGGCTACACCTTC
TRBD1	TRBJ1-4	-	TRBV10-3	CASNSGRTGDAEKLFF	TGTGCCAGCAATTCGGGACGGACAGGGGACGCAGAAAAACTGTTTTTT